This record concerns one T cell receptor (beta chain) sequence. Enrolled during active infection, Seattle patients were then followed longitudinally. This entry is derived from a study of blood T cell repertoires in COVID-19. About the study: Acute and convalescent COVID-19 samples came from the United States, Italy and Spain. PBMCs, B-cell-depleted T cells, or T cells were the source of the cDNA or gDNA that made up the material.

TCRdb's table, derived via immunoSEQ multiplex PCR, lists solely in-frame clones and lacks some. The sample lists approximately 210,000 clones, more than 75% occurring once. Sequenced: peripheral blood. The receptor was isolated from a man in his fifties with COVID-19, enrolled during active disease.

CDR3 sequence reads: CASSDLDGYGSPLHF. The CDR3 region has the DNA TGTGCCAGCAGCGACCTAGACGGGTATGGTTCACCCCTCCACTTT. The chain uses TRBV9 and TRBJ1-6; D is undetermined. The CDR3 is 15 amino acids. With 3 bases removed from V and 9 bases from J, the gap between germline ends came to 16 bases. The germline V gene has CDR1 SGDLS and CDR2 YYNGEE.